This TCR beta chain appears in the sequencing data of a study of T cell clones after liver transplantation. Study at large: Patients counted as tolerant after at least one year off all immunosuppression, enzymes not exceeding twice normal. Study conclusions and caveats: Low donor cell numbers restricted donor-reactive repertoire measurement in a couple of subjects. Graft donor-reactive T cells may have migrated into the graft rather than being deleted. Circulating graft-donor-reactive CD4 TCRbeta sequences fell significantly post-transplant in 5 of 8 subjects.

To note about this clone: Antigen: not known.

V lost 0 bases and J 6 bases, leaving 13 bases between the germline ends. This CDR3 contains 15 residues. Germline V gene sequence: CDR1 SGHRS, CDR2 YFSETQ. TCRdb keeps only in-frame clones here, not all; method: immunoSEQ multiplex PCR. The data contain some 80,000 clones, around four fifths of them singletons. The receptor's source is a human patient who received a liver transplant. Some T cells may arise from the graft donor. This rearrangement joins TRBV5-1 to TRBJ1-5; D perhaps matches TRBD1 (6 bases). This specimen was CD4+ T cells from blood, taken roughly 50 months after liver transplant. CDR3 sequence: CASSLEAGAGQPQHF. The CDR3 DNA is TGCGCCAGCAGCTTGGAGGCAGGGGCGGGTCAGCCCCAGCATTTT.